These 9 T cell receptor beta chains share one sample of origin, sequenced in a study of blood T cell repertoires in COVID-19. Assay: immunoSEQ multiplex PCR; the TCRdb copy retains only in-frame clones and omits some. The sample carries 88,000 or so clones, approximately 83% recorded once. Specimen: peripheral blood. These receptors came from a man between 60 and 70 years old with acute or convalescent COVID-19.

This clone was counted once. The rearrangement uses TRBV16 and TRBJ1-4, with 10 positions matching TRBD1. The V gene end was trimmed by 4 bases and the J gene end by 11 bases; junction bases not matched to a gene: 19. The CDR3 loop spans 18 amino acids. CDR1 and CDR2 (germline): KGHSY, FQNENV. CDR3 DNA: TGTGCCAGCAGCCCACTAATGGGGGACCGGGACAGGGGACCGAAACTGTTTTTT. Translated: CASSPLMGDRDRGPKLFF.

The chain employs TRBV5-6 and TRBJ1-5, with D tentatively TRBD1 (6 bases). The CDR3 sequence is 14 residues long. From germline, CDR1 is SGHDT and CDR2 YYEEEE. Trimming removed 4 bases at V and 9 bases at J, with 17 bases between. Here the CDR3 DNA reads TGTGCCAGCAGCAGTGACAGGCGGCGTTTGCCCCAGCATTTT. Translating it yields CASSSDRRRLPQHF.

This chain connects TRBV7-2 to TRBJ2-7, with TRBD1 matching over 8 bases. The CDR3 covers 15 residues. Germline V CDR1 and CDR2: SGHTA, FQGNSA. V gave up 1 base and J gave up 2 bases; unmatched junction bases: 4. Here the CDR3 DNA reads TGTGCCAGCAGCTTAGGACAGGGGCACACCTACGAGCAGTACTTC. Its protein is CASSLGQGHTYEQYF. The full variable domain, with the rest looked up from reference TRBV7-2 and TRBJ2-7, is GAGVSQSPSNKVTEKGKDVELRCDPISGHTALYWYRQSLGQGLEFLIYFQGNSAPDKSGLPSDRFSAERTGGSVSTLTIQRTQQEDSAVYLCASSLGQGHTYEQYFGPGTRLTVT.

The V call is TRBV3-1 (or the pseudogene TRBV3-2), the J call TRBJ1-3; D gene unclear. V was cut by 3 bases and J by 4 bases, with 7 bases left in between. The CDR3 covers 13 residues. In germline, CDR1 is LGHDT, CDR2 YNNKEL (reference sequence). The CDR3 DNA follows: TGTGCCAGCAGCCAGGGAGAAGGAAACACCATATATTTT. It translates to CASSQGEGNTIYF.

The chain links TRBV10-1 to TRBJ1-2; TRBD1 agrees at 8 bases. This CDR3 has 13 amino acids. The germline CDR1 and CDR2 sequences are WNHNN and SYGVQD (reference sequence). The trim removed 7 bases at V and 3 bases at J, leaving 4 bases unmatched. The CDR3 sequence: CASIVDRDYGYTF. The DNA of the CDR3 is TGCGCCAGCATCGTGGACAGGGACTATGGCTACACCTTC.

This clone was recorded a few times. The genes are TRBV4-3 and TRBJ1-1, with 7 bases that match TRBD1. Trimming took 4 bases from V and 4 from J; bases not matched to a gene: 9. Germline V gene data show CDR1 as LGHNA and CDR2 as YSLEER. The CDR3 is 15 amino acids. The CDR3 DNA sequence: TGCGCCAGCAGCCCCTCCTGGCAGGGGGGCACTGAAGCTTTCTTT. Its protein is CASSPSWQGGTEAFF.

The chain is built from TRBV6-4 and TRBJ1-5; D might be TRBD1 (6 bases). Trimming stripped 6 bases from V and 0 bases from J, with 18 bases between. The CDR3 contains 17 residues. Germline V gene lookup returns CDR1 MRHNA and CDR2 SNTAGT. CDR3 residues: CASSANYRVYSNQPQHF. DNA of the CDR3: TGTGCCAGCAGCGCTAACTACAGGGTATATAGCAATCAGCCCCAGCATTTT.

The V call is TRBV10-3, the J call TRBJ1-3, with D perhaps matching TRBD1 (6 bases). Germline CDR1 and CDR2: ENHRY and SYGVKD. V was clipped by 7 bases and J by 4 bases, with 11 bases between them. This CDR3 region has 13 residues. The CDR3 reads CAIKRTDGNTIYF. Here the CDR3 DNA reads TGTGCCATCAAAAGGACAGACGGAAACACCATATATTTT.

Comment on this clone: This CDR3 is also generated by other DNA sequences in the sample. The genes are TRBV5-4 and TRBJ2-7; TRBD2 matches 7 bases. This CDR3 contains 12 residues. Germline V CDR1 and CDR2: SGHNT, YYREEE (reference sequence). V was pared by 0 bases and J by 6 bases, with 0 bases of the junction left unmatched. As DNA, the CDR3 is TGTGCCAGCAGCTTGGAGCGGGGCGAGCAGTACTTC. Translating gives CASSLERGEQYF. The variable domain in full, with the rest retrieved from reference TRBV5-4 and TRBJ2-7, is ETGVTQSPTHLIKTRGQQVTLRCSSQSGHNTVSWYQQALGQGPQFIFQYYREEENGRGNFPPRFSGLQFPNYSSELNVNALELDDSALYLCASSLERGEQYFGPGTRLTVT.